Shown below are 25 T cell receptor beta chains from a single sample sequenced in a study of Graves' ophthalmopathy and Graves' hyperthyroidism. Transcripts of RNA were the source for amplifying TCR beta CDR3 regions. Second-round multiplex PCR came after a first-round RT-PCR that employed HTBI primers. TCRdb ran MiXCR on the multiplex PCR reads and lists one entry per CDR3 protein. The sample consists of more than 550,000 distinct CDR3 sequences, under 50% of them appearing once. Specimen: peripheral blood. The receptors here all came from an adult man with Graves' ophthalmopathy.

This clonotype was seen repeatedly, ten times or more. The gene calls are TRBV4-2 and TRBJ2-7; TRBD2 agrees at 9 bases. This CDR3 comprises 14 residues. Looked up from germline, CDR1 is LGHNA and CDR2 is YNFKEQ. Trimming took 5 bases from V and 6 from J; bases not matched to a gene: 8. The CDR3 bases are TGTGCCAGCAGCTCATCCGGGACTAGCATCGAGCAGTACTTC. This codes for CASSSSGTSIEQYF.

This clonotype occurred a few times. The gene calls are TRBV6-5 and TRBJ2-7, with 8 bases aligning to TRBD1. V lost 5 bases to trimming and J lost 2 bases; unmatched junction nucleotides: 8. This CDR3 spans 15 amino acids. Germline CDR1 and CDR2: MNHEY and SVGAGI. The CDR3 bases are TGTGCCAGCAGTATGGGACAGGCGTTCCCCTACGAGCAGTACTTC. Amino acid sequence: CASSMGQAFPYEQYF.

This clonotype turned up a few times. The chain is built from TRBV2 and TRBJ1-2, with D unresolved. The germline V gene has CDR1 SNHLY and CDR2 FYNNEI. The V gene lost 7 bases and the J gene lost 8 bases, with 23 bases spanning the gap. The CDR3 length is 15 residues. The CDR3 nucleotides read TGTGCCAGCAATCCAGGACGCAACTGGGAGGTGGGCTACACCTTC. This gives the protein CASNPGRNWEVGYTF.

This clonotype was counted many times. The junction departs from germline at one end; a sequencing error may be responsible. V is TRBV5-1 and J is TRBJ1-1, with a tentative D call TRBD1 (5 bases). This CDR3 has 14 amino acids. CDR1 and CDR2 (germline): SGHRS, YFSETQ. CDR3 region: CASSLVQGNTEAFF. In DNA form, the CDR3 reads TGTGCCAGCAGCTTAGTGCAGGGGAACACTGAAGCTTTCTTT.

V is TRBV7-9 and J is TRBJ2-3; the D gene is possibly TRBD2 (6 bases). The germline CDR1 and CDR2 sequences are SEHNR and FQNEAQ (reference sequence). V lost 2 bases, J lost 2 bases, and 14 bases lay in between. The CDR3 is 16 residues long. In nucleotides, the CDR3 is TGTGCCAGCAGCTTATACCGCGGGGCGAACACAGATACGCAGTATTTT. Residues: CASSLYRGANTDTQYF.

This clonotype was detected a few times. A read error may produce the germline difference seen at one junction end. CDR3 nucleotides: TGCGCCAGCAGCCAAGAGGGGGGTCGGTACTATGGCTACACCTTC. This translates into CASSQEGGRYYGYTF. This chain links TRBV7-9 with TRBJ1-2, with D tentatively TRBD1 (6 bases). Germline values: CDR1 SEHNR, CDR2 FQNEAQ (reference sequence). CDR3 size: 15 residues.

This clonotype was picked up many times. The chain combines TRBV27 with TRBJ1-6; 8 positions agree with TRBD1. After removal of 3 bases from V and 3 bases from J, the junction contained 4 bases not matched to a gene. Germline assignment: CDR1 MNHEY and CDR2 SMNVEV (reference sequence). This CDR3 comprises 16 residues. The CDR3 here is CASSLWDRSYNSPLHF. DNA for the CDR3: TGTGCCAGCAGTTTGTGGGACAGGAGCTATAATTCACCCCTCCACTTT.

This clonotype was seen just once. The J gene is TRBJ1-5, the V gene TRBV11-1; D is possibly TRBD1 (6 bases). The germline gives CDR1 SGHAT, CDR2 FQDESV (reference sequence). Trimming cost V 6 bases and J 6 bases, with 12 bases left between them. There are 13 residues in the CDR3. CDR3 amino acids: CASSWGRGQPQHF. DNA for the CDR3: TGTGCCAGCAGTTGGGGCAGGGGTCAGCCCCAGCATTTT.

V gene TRBV7-9 combines with J gene TRBJ2-7; 9 nucleotides match TRBD2. Germline loops: CDR1 SEHNR, CDR2 FQNEAQ (reference sequence). Trimming at V came to 3 bases and at J to 7 bases, leaving 10 bases not matched to a gene. The CDR3 runs 15 residues. The CDR3 DNA is TGTGCCAGCAGCTTCCGCGGGGGGGCCCACAATGAGCAGTACTTC. This sequence encodes CASSFRGGAHNEQYF.

The chain couples TRBV11-3 to TRBJ2-5; a weak D match, TRBD2 (5 bases). The germline CDR1 and CDR2 sequences are SGHNT and YENEEA. This CDR3 has 15 amino acids. Deletions cut 4 bases from V and 5 bases from J, with 17 bases between. CDR3 protein: CASSSQAEGRETQYF. CDR3 coding DNA: TGTGCCAGCAGCTCCCAAGCCGAGGGCCGCGAGACCCAGTACTTC.

This clonotype turned up a few times. The rearrangement links TRBV11-2 to TRBJ2-7; D remains unclear. The V end was cut by 0 bases, the J end by 2 bases, with 11 bases between. Per germline, CDR1 SGHAT and CDR2 FQNNGV. The CDR3 covers 15 residues. CDR3 nucleotide sequence: TGTGCCAGCAGCTTAGATTATCTTTGGCCCTACGAGCAGTACTTC. Translation: CASSLDYLWPYEQYF.

This clonotype was found many times. The rearrangement links TRBV5-1 to TRBJ2-7; D is undetermined. The CDR3 runs 15 residues. V was clipped by 0 bases and J by 4 bases, with 14 bases between them. Germline V gives CDR1 SGHRS, CDR2 YFSETQ. CDR3 sequence reads: CASSLGWLGSYEQYF. CDR3 DNA: TGCGCCAGCAGCTTGGGCTGGCTGGGGTCTTACGAGCAGTACTTC.

The chain recombines TRBV29-1 with TRBJ1-2, with a weak D call TRBD1 (5 bases). CDR1 and CDR2 (germline): SQVTM, ANQGSEA. Between the trimmed V and J ends, which lost 8 bases and 8 bases, there was a span of 12 bases. CDR3 size: 10 residues. This CDR3 is CSLGGEGYTF. The CDR3 nucleotides are TGCAGCTTGGGGGGGGAAGGCTACACCTTC. The variable domain in full, completed from reference TRBV29-1 and TRBJ1-2, reads SAVISQKPSRDICQRGTSLTIQCQVDSQVTMMFWYRQQPGQSLTLIATANQGSEATYESGFVIDKFPISRPNLTFSTLTVSNMSPEDSSIYLCSLGGEGYTFGSGTRLTVV.

This clonotype occurred many times. The V and J genes are TRBV6-5 and TRBJ1-6; 10 bases are shared with TRBD1. The CDR3 spans 15 residues. Losses at the gene ends were 5 bases for V and 9 bases for J; bases not matched to a gene: 7. Germline V CDR1 and CDR2: MNHEY, SVGAGI. CDR3 nucleotides: TGTGCCAGCAGTCCTCGTGACAGGGGGCCTTCACCCCTCCACTTT. This translates into CASSPRDRGPSPLHF.

A few counts support this clonotype. The gene calls are TRBV4-2 and TRBJ2-7, with D uncertain. CDR1 and CDR2 (germline): LGHNA, YNFKEQ. Trimming left V 0 bases short and J 2 bases short, with 5 bases between. CDR3 length: 13 amino acids. In DNA form, the CDR3 reads TGTGCCAGCAGCCAAGATACCACCTACGAGCAGTACTTC. Protein product: CASSQDTTYEQYF.

In its sample, this clonotype was seen many times. The chain uses TRBV20-1 and TRBJ2-7; the match to TRBD1 covers 11 bases. Looked up from germline, CDR1 is DFQATT and CDR2 is SNEGSKA (reference sequence). The length of the CDR3 is 13 residues. The V and J ends lost 4 bases and 4 bases, in that order; junction bases with no gene match: 3. The CDR3: CSATRDRGYEQYF. CDR3 DNA sequence: TGCAGTGCTACCCGGGACAGGGGGTACGAGCAGTACTTC.

This clonotype appeared many times. V usage is TRBV2 and J usage is TRBJ1-1; TRBD1 matches at 8 bases. CDR3 length: 16 amino acids. CDR1 and CDR2 from the germline V gene are SNHLY and FYNNEI. Germline trimming cut 6 bases from V and 4 bases from J; bases unmatched to any gene: 13. The chain's CDR3 is CASSPPRATGGTEAFF. The CDR3 bases are TGTGCCAGCAGCCCCCCGAGGGCCACAGGGGGCACTGAAGCTTTCTTT.

This clonotype was recorded only once. The chain links TRBV7-9 to TRBJ1-2; D not certain. The germline V gene encodes CDR1 SEHNR and CDR2 FQNEAQ (reference sequence). V was clipped by 4 bases and J by 8 bases, with 23 bases between them. CDR3 size: 16 residues. CDR3 loop: CASSYEGQAAREGYTF. In DNA form, the CDR3 reads TGTGCCAGCAGCTACGAGGGTCAGGCCGCAAGGGAGGGCTACACCTTC.

This rearrangement joins TRBV7-2 to TRBJ1-6, with D possibly matching TRBD1 (6 bases). V dropped 3 bases and J dropped 8 bases, with 14 bases sitting between them. Per the germline V gene, CDR1 is SGHTA and CDR2 is FQGNSA. CDR3 length: 15 residues. CDR3 nucleotide sequence: TGTGCCAGCAGCTTCTATCAGGGGTTGGATTCACCCCTCCACTTT. Translating gives CASSFYQGLDSPLHF. Full variable domain (missing parts from reference TRBV7-2 and TRBJ1-6): GAGVSQSPSNKVTEKGKDVELRCDPISGHTALYWYRQSLGQGLEFLIYFQGNSAPDKSGLPSDRFSAERTGGSVSTLTIQRTQQEDSAVYLCASSFYQGLDSPLHFGNGTRLTVT.

The chain combines TRBV5-6 with TRBJ1-2; TRBD1 matches 7 bases. The length of the CDR3 is 14 residues. Germline values: CDR1 SGHDT, CDR2 YYEEEE. The V segment lost 0 bases and the J segment 4 bases; nucleotides outside the gene matches: 3. For the CDR3, the DNA is TGTGCCAGCAGCTTGGAGGGACAGCGCTATGGCTACACCTTC. Its translation: CASSLEGQRYGYTF.

Many counts were recorded for this clonotype. V gene TRBV11-3 combines with J gene TRBJ2-5; D may be TRBD1 or TRBD2 (6 bases each). V dropped 1 base and J dropped 5 bases, with 11 bases sitting between them. Germline V gene lookup returns CDR1 SGHNT and CDR2 YENEEA. CDR3 length: 14 amino acids. In DNA, the CDR3 is TGTGCCAGCAGCTTAGGGGGGGCATCGGAGACCCAGTACTTC. The encoded protein is CASSLGGASETQYF.

The sample holds many counts of this clonotype. The chain couples TRBV14 to TRBJ2-7; 7 bases align to TRBD2. In germline, CDR1 is SGHDN, CDR2 FVKESK. The CDR3 length is 12 residues. Trimming at V came to 10 bases and at J to 3 bases, leaving 6 bases not matched to a gene. The CDR3 coding sequence is TGTGCCAAGGTCGGGGGGAGCTACGAGCAGTACTTC. Protein sequence: CAKVGGSYEQYF.

This clonotype has ten or more counts. V and J are TRBV5-6 and TRBJ2-2; no clear D. Germline V gives CDR1 SGHDT, CDR2 YYEEEE. The CDR3 length is 15 residues. The germline V and J ends were trimmed by 6 bases and 5 bases, with 17 bases remaining between them. The CDR3 here is CASTTLASGTGELFF. The CDR3 DNA reads TGTGCCAGCACAACTCTCGCGTCCGGTACCGGGGAGCTGTTTTTT.

As concerns this clonotype: This CDR3 fails to terminate in the conserved phenylalanine or tryptophan, so it likely reflects a read error. The gene calls are TRBV15 and TRBJ2-6; TRBD1 is a possible D gene (6 bases). Germline lookup yields CDR1 LNHNV and CDR2 YYDKDF (reference sequence). V was pared by 5 bases and J by 3 bases, with 11 bases between. CDR3 size: 15 residues. The CDR3 loop reads CATSSAGVGANVLTS. The CDR3 region has the DNA TGTGCCACCAGCTCGGCAGGGGTTGGGGCCAACGTCCTGACTTCC.

This clonotype was seen only a few times. The chain employs TRBV19 and TRBJ1-2; 9 bases fit TRBD1. Germline CDR1 is LNHDA and CDR2 is SQIVND (reference sequence). V lost 6 bases to trimming and J lost 2 bases; unmatched junction nucleotides: 7. The CDR3 consists of 15 residues. The CDR3 DNA follows: TGTGCCAGTAGGTCCCCGACAGGGGGGAACTATGGCTACACCTTC. It codes for CASRSPTGGNYGYTF. Full variable domain (rest looked up from reference TRBV19 and TRBJ1-2): DGGITQSPKYLFRKEGQNVTLSCEQNLNHDAMYWYRQDPGQGLRLIYYSQIVNDFQKGDIAEGYSVSREKKESFPLTVTSAQKNPTAFYLCASRSPTGGNYGYTFGSGTRLTVV.